These T cell receptor beta chains were read from a single sample in a study of blood T cell repertoires in COVID-19. Assay: immunoSEQ multiplex PCR; the TCRdb copy retains only in-frame clones and omits some. In the table there are 140,000 or so clones, 80% to 85% of which are singletons. Specimen: peripheral blood. These receptor sequences come from a young man with COVID-19, enrolled during active disease. The CDR3 runs from the conserved cysteine through the conserved F or W. Fields, in order: CDR3 protein, CDR3 DNA, clone size, D gene, V gene, J gene. The D gene is left open where the match is weak. The size entry is marked missing in some rows and otherwise reads once, few, many or a size class.

cdr3_aa: CASSLSGQGYEQYF; cdr3_nt: TGTGCCAGCAGCCTAAGCGGACAGGGCTACGAGCAGTACTTC; clone_size: .; d_call: TRBD1; v_call: TRBV7-3; j_call: TRBJ2-7
cdr3_aa: CASSQEVIAGTTDTQYF; cdr3_nt: TGTGCCAGCAGCCAAGAAGTAATAGCGGGGACCACAGATACGCAGTATTTT; clone_size: .; d_call: TRBD2; v_call: TRBV4-2; j_call: TRBJ2-3
cdr3_aa: CASRATGMKLTGELFF; cdr3_nt: TGTGCCAGTAGAGCTACAGGGATGAAACTCACCGGGGAGCTGTTTTTT; clone_size: .; d_call: .; v_call: TRBV19; j_call: TRBJ2-2
cdr3_aa: CSVDRGSGRETQYF; cdr3_nt: TGCAGCGTCGACAGGGGGAGCGGGAGAGAGACCCAGTACTTC; clone_size: .; d_call: .; v_call: TRBV29-1; j_call: TRBJ2-5
cdr3_aa: CASSLQGWGQPQHF; cdr3_nt: TGTGCCAGCAGTTTACAGGGTTGGGGCCAGCCCCAGCATTTT; clone_size: .; d_call: .; v_call: TRBV28; j_call: TRBJ1-5
cdr3_aa: CASSEGASGGLEQYF; cdr3_nt: TGTGCCAGCAGTGAAGGGGCTAGCGGTGGCTTGGAGCAGTACTTC; clone_size: .; d_call: TRBD2; v_call: TRBV6-1; j_call: TRBJ2-7
cdr3_aa: CASAKNAPGQGGGNTIYF; cdr3_nt: TGTGCTAGCGCAAAAAACGCACCGGGACAGGGAGGCGGAAACACCATATATTTT; clone_size: .; d_call: TRBD1; v_call: TRBV7-7; j_call: TRBJ1-3
cdr3_aa: CASRGDRGPSEGYTF; cdr3_nt: TGTGCCAGTAGAGGGGACAGGGGGCCGTCGGAGGGCTACACCTTC; clone_size: few; d_call: TRBD1; v_call: TRBV19; j_call: TRBJ1-2
cdr3_aa: CASSPRLASDTQYF; cdr3_nt: TGTGCCAGTAGTCCTAGACTAGCCTCGGATACGCAGTATTTT; clone_size: few; d_call: TRBD2; v_call: TRBV19; j_call: TRBJ2-3
cdr3_aa: CASSATSTDTQYF; cdr3_nt: TGTGCCAGCAGCGCCACTAGCACAGATACGCAGTATTTT; clone_size: .; d_call: .; v_call: TRBV7-2; j_call: TRBJ2-3
cdr3_aa: CASSQGLEVVFGELFF; cdr3_nt: TGTGCCAGCAGCCAAGGACTCGAGGTGGTTTTCGGGGAGCTGTTTTTT; clone_size: .; d_call: .; v_call: TRBV3-1/TRBV3-2; j_call: TRBJ2-2
cdr3_aa: CASSSTSGRPLYEQYF; cdr3_nt: TGTGCCAGCAGTTCGACTAGCGGGAGACCTCTCTACGAGCAGTACTTC; clone_size: .; d_call: TRBD2; v_call: TRBV6-6; j_call: TRBJ2-7
cdr3_aa: CATSRDQQGNSPLHF; cdr3_nt: TGTGCCACCAGCAGAGATCAGCAGGGAAATTCACCCCTCCACTTT; clone_size: .; d_call: .; v_call: TRBV15; j_call: TRBJ1-6
cdr3_aa: CSAGGTDPNQPQHF; cdr3_nt: TGCAGCGCTGGCGGGACAGATCCGAATCAGCCCCAGCATTTT; clone_size: .; d_call: TRBD1; v_call: TRBV29-1; j_call: TRBJ1-5
cdr3_aa: CAIGPGTPYGYTF; cdr3_nt: TGTGCCATCGGGCCCGGGACACCTTATGGCTACACCTTC; clone_size: many; d_call: .; v_call: TRBV10-3; j_call: TRBJ1-2
cdr3_aa: CATSGGSGTYEQYF; cdr3_nt: TGTGCCACCAGTGGGGGTAGCGGGACCTACGAGCAGTACTTC; clone_size: .; d_call: TRBD2; v_call: TRBV24-1; j_call: TRBJ2-7
cdr3_aa: CASSIGNPGQGTEAFF; cdr3_nt: TGTGCCAGTAGTATAGGAAACCCGGGACAGGGGACTGAAGCTTTCTTT; clone_size: .; d_call: TRBD1; v_call: TRBV19; j_call: TRBJ1-1
cdr3_aa: CAWSVSGGWAGNTIYF; cdr3_nt: TGTGCCTGGAGTGTGTCAGGGGGCTGGGCTGGAAACACCATATATTTT; clone_size: .; d_call: TRBD1; v_call: TRBV30; j_call: TRBJ1-3
cdr3_aa: CASSVTGTASGANVLTF; cdr3_nt: TGTGCCAGCAGCGTAACCGGGACAGCCTCTGGGGCCAACGTCCTGACTTTC; clone_size: .; d_call: TRBD1; v_call: TRBV9; j_call: TRBJ2-6
cdr3_aa: CASSETGGPVGNEQFF; cdr3_nt: TGTGCCAGCAGTGAGACGGGAGGGCCAGTCGGCAATGAGCAGTTCTTC; clone_size: .; d_call: TRBD2; v_call: TRBV28; j_call: TRBJ2-1
cdr3_aa: CASSSTTGINTGELFF; cdr3_nt: TGCGCCAGCAGCTCCACGACAGGGATCAACACCGGGGAGCTGTTTTTT; clone_size: .; d_call: TRBD1; v_call: TRBV5-1; j_call: TRBJ2-2
cdr3_aa: CATMAGQTTDTQYF; cdr3_nt: TGTGCCACTATGGCGGGACAGACCACAGATACGCAGTATTTT; clone_size: .; d_call: .; v_call: TRBV24-1; j_call: TRBJ2-3
cdr3_aa: CAISESQQGAANTEAFF; cdr3_nt: TGTGCCATCAGTGAGTCGCAGCAGGGGGCCGCGAACACTGAAGCTTTCTTT; clone_size: .; d_call: TRBD1; v_call: TRBV10-3; j_call: TRBJ1-1
cdr3_aa: CASSWGAGGPTTNYNEQFF; cdr3_nt: TGCGCCAGCAGCTGGGGGGCGGGAGGGCCTACGACGAACTACAATGAGCAGTTCTTC; clone_size: .; d_call: TRBD2; v_call: TRBV5-1; j_call: TRBJ2-1
cdr3_aa: CASSQRRSSNQPQHF; cdr3_nt: TGTGCCAGCAGCCAACGCCGGAGTAGCAATCAGCCCCAGCATTTT; clone_size: .; d_call: .; v_call: TRBV4-2; j_call: TRBJ1-5
cdr3_aa: CSVEDLQATINEQFF; cdr3_nt: TGCAGCGTTGAAGATCTGCAGGCGACCATCAATGAGCAGTTCTTC; clone_size: .; d_call: .; v_call: TRBV29-1; j_call: TRBJ2-1
cdr3_aa: CASRVTKLYEQYF; cdr3_nt: TGTGCCAGCAGGGTCACGAAACTTTACGAGCAGTACTTC; clone_size: .; d_call: .; v_call: TRBV28; j_call: TRBJ2-7
cdr3_aa: CASSLAVVNSPLHF; cdr3_nt: TGTGCCAGCAGCCTTGCGGTGGTTAATTCACCCCTCCACTTT; clone_size: once; d_call: .; v_call: TRBV5-6; j_call: TRBJ1-6
cdr3_aa: CASSQETQGAREQYF; cdr3_nt: TGCGCCAGCAGCCAAGAAACGCAGGGGGCGCGTGAGCAGTACTTC; clone_size: .; d_call: TRBD1; v_call: TRBV4-3; j_call: TRBJ2-7
cdr3_aa: CAISELHGVGQNIQYF; cdr3_nt: TGTGCCATCAGTGAGTTGCACGGGGTAGGGCAAAACATTCAGTACTTC; clone_size: few; d_call: .; v_call: TRBV10-3; j_call: TRBJ2-4
cdr3_aa: CASSETPGVDTQYF; cdr3_nt: TGTGCCAGCAGTGAAACCCCGGGAGTGGATACGCAGTATTTT; clone_size: .; d_call: .; v_call: TRBV2; j_call: TRBJ2-3
cdr3_aa: CASSLEDRGSDTQYF; cdr3_nt: TGTGCCAGCAGCTTGGAGGACAGGGGTTCAGATACGCAGTATTTT; clone_size: many; d_call: TRBD1; v_call: TRBV5-6; j_call: TRBJ2-3
cdr3_aa: CASSFQRGQGTYEQYF; cdr3_nt: TGTGCCAGCAGCTTTCAGCGGGGACAGGGTACGTACGAGCAGTACTTC; clone_size: many; d_call: TRBD1; v_call: TRBV11-2; j_call: TRBJ2-7
cdr3_aa: CASSIRGGNEKLFF; cdr3_nt: TGTGCCAGTAGTATTAGGGGTGGAAATGAAAAACTGTTTTTT; clone_size: .; d_call: .; v_call: TRBV19; j_call: TRBJ1-4
cdr3_aa: CASRTTGGSYEQYF; cdr3_nt: TGTGCCAGCAGGACGACCGGGGGATCCTACGAGCAGTACTTC; clone_size: many; d_call: .; v_call: TRBV2; j_call: TRBJ2-7
cdr3_aa: CASSQGQGGYGYTF; cdr3_nt: TGTGCCAGCAGCCAAGGACAGGGGGGCTATGGCTACACCTTC; clone_size: .; d_call: TRBD1; v_call: TRBV3-1/TRBV3-2; j_call: TRBJ1-2
cdr3_aa: CASSSNTGGSLETQYF; cdr3_nt: TGTGCCAGCAGCTCGAATACAGGGGGCTCTTTGGAGACCCAGTACTTC; clone_size: once; d_call: TRBD1; v_call: TRBV7-9; j_call: TRBJ2-5
cdr3_aa: CASTGDRTYEQYF; cdr3_nt: TGTGCCAGCACCGGGGACAGAACCTACGAGCAGTACTTC; clone_size: .; d_call: TRBD1; v_call: TRBV11-2; j_call: TRBJ2-7
cdr3_aa: CASSPQGAETQYF; cdr3_nt: TGTGCCAGCAGTCCTCAGGGTGCGGAGACCCAGTACTTC; clone_size: .; d_call: .; v_call: TRBV5-4; j_call: TRBJ2-5
cdr3_aa: CASSYRTAQPRQPQHF; cdr3_nt: TGCGCCAGCAGCTACCGGACAGCCCAACCCCGTCAGCCCCAGCATTTT; clone_size: .; d_call: .; v_call: TRBV4-3; j_call: TRBJ1-5
cdr3_aa: CAWSDRDYEQYF; cdr3_nt: TGTGCCTGGAGTGACAGGGACTACGAGCAGTACTTC; clone_size: .; d_call: .; v_call: TRBV30; j_call: TRBJ2-7
cdr3_aa: CASSEGAFGEKLFF; cdr3_nt: TGTGCCAGCAGTGAGGGAGCTTTTGGTGAAAAACTGTTTTTT; clone_size: .; d_call: .; v_call: TRBV2; j_call: TRBJ1-4
cdr3_aa: CASSDTGTENNQPQHF; cdr3_nt: TGTGCCAGCAGTGACACCGGGACAGAAAACAATCAGCCCCAGCATTTT; clone_size: .; d_call: TRBD1; v_call: TRBV25-1; j_call: TRBJ1-5
cdr3_aa: CASSPVGGDYGYTF; cdr3_nt: TGCGCCAGCAGCCCCGTAGGGGGGGACTATGGCTACACCTTC; clone_size: .; d_call: .; v_call: TRBV5-1; j_call: TRBJ1-2
cdr3_aa: CASSRDSTEAFF; cdr3_nt: TGCGCCAGCTCAAGAGATAGCACTGAAGCTTTCTTT; clone_size: .; d_call: .; v_call: TRBV10-2; j_call: TRBJ1-1
cdr3_aa: CAISRGSEQPQHF; cdr3_nt: TGTGCCATCAGTCGGGGGTCGGAGCAGCCCCAGCATTTT; clone_size: once; d_call: .; v_call: TRBV10-3; j_call: TRBJ1-5
cdr3_aa: CASSHGRGEQYF; cdr3_nt: TGTGCCAGCAGCCACGGACGGGGCGAGCAGTACTTC; clone_size: .; d_call: .; v_call: TRBV6-5; j_call: TRBJ2-7
cdr3_aa: CASSPRYTGITEAFF; cdr3_nt: TGTGCCAGCAGCCCGAGGTACACAGGGATCACTGAAGCTTTCTTT; clone_size: .; d_call: .; v_call: TRBV7-2; j_call: TRBJ1-1
cdr3_aa: CAISATGTGDGYTF; cdr3_nt: TGTGCCATCAGTGCTACCGGGACAGGTGACGGCTACACCTTC; clone_size: .; d_call: TRBD1; v_call: TRBV10-3; j_call: TRBJ1-2
cdr3_aa: CASSPGGNYGYTF; cdr3_nt: TGTGCCAGTAGTCCCGGAGGCAACTATGGCTACACCTTC; clone_size: .; d_call: .; v_call: TRBV19; j_call: TRBJ1-2